The present T cell receptor beta chain was sequenced within a study of blood T cell repertoires in COVID-19. About the research overall: Whether acute or convalescent, the COVID-19 samples came from the United States, Italy and Spain. In each case, the material was cDNA or gDNA derived from T cells, B-cell-depleted T cells, or PBMCs.

Looked up from germline, CDR1 is KGHDR and CDR2 is SFDVKD. CDR3 length: 16 residues. The V segment lost 4 bases and the J segment 3 bases; nucleotides outside the gene matches: 6. Profiling relied on immunoSEQ multiplex PCR, and the TCRdb table lists in-frame clones only, not all of them. The sample has about 150,000 clones; 84% are singletons. Input material: peripheral blood. The TCR was taken from a man in his 70s with acute or convalescent COVID-19. The rearrangement uses TRBV24-1 and TRBJ2-5; 11 bases fit TRBD2. The CDR3 loop reads CATSEPGLAGKETQYF. CDR3 in DNA: TGTGCCACCAGTGAACCCGGACTAGCGGGTAAAGAGACCCAGTACTTC.